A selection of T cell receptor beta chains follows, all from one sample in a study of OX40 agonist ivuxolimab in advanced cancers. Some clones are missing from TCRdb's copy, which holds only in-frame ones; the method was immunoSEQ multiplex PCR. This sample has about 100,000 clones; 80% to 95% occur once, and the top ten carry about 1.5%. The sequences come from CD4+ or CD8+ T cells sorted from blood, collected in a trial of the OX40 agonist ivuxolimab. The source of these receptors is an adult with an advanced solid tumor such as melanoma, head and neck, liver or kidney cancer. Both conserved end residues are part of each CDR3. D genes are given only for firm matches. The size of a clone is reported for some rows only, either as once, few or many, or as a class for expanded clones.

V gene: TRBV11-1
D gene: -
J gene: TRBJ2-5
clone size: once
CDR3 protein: CASSLEGLETQYF
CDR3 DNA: TGTGCCAGCAGCTTAGAAGGGCTGGAGACCCAGTACTTC

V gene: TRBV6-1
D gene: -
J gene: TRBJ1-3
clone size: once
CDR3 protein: CASSEVLGAGNTIYF
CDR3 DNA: TGTGCCAGCAGTGAAGTACTGGGAGCTGGAAACACCATATATTTT

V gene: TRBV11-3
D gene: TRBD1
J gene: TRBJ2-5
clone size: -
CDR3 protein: CASSLDRTGGTQYF
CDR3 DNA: TGTGCCAGCAGCTTAGATAGGACAGGAGGGACCCAGTACTTC

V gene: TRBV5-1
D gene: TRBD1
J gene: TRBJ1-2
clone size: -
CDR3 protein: CASSQPGQGATPGGYTF
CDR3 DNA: TGCGCCAGCAGCCAACCGGGACAGGGGGCTACACCGGGTGGCTACACCTTC

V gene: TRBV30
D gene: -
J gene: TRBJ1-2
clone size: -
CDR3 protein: CAWSGGDYGYTF
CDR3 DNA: TGTGCCTGGAGTGGGGGGGACTATGGCTACACCTTC

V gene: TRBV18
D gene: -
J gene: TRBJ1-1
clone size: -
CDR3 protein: CASSPPAGENTEAFF
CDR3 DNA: TGTGCCAGCTCACCACCGGCCGGAGAGAACACTGAAGCTTTCTTT

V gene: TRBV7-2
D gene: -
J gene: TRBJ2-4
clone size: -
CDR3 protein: CASSSPGAKRNIQYF
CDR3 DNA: TGTGCCAGCAGCTCCCCCGGGGCAAAAAGGAACATTCAGTACTTC

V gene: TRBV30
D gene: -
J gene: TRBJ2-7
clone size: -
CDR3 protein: CAWGGTVSSYEQYF
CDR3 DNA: TGTGCCTGGGGGGGGACAGTAAGCTCCTACGAGCAGTACTTC

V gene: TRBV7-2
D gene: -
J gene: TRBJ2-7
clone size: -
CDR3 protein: CASSLEGDTTYEQYF
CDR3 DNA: TGTGCCAGCAGCTTAGAGGGGGACACCACCTACGAGCAGTACTTC

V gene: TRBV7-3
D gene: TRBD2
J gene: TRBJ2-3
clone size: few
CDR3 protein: CASSYIAGGTDTQYF
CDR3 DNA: TGTGCCAGCAGCTACATAGCGGGAGGCACAGATACGCAGTATTTT

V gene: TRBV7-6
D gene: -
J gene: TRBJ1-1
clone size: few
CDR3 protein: CASSLGGVNTEAFF
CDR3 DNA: TGTGCCAGCAGCTTAGGAGGGGTGAACACTGAAGCTTTCTTT

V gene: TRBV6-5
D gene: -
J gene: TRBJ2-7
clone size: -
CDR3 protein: CASRPTKGQQYF
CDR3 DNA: TGTGCCAGCAGGCCTACGAAGGGACAGCAGTACTTC

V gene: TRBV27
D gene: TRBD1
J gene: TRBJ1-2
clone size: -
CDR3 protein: CASSLSGQGAWYGYTF
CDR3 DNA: TGTGCCAGCAGTTTATCGGGTCAGGGGGCCTGGTATGGCTACACCTTC

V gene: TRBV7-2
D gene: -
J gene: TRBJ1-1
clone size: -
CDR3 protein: CASSTSNTEAFF
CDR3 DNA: TGTGCCAGCAGCACTTCGAACACTGAAGCTTTCTTT

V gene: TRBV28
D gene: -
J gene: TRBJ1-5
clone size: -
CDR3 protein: CASSLWGLGDNQPQHF
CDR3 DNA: TGTGCCAGCAGTTTATGGGGCCTCGGAGACAATCAGCCCCAGCATTTT

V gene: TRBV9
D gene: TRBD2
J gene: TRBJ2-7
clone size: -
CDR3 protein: CASSVGWGEGLYEQYF
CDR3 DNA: TGTGCCAGCAGCGTAGGTTGGGGGGAGGGCCTCTACGAGCAGTACTTC

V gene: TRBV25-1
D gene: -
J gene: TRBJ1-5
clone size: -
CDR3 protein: CASGEGYLPQHF
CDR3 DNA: TGTGCCAGCGGCGAGGGGTATTTGCCCCAGCATTTT

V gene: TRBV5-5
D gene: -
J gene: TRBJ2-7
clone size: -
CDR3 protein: CASSLPSSYEQYF
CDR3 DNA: TGTGCCAGCAGCTTGCCATCAAGCTACGAGCAGTACTTC

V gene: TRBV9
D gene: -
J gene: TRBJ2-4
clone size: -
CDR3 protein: CASSVKGGTFKNIQYF
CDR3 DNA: TGTGCCAGCAGCGTAAAGGGTGGGACTTTCAAAAACATTCAGTACTTC

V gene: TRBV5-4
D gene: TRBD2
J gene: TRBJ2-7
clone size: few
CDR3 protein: CASSLGLAGDYEQYF
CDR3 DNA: TGTGCCAGCAGCTTGGGACTAGCGGGAGACTACGAGCAGTACTTC

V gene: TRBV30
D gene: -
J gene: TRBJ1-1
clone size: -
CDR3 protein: CAWSVGWQTNTEAFF
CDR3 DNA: TGTGCCTGGAGTGTGGGCTGGCAGACGAACACTGAAGCTTTCTTT

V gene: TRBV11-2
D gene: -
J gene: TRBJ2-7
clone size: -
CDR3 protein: CASSPIARESSYEQYF
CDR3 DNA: TGTGCCAGCAGCCCTATTGCCAGGGAGAGCTCCTACGAGCAGTACTTC

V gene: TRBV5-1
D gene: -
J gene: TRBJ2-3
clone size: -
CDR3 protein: CASSFRGWADTQYF
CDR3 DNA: TGCGCCAGCAGCTTCCGAGGCTGGGCAGATACGCAGTATTTT

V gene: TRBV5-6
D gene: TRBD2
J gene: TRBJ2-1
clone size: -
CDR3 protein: CASSLVTSGYYNEQFF
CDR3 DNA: TGTGCCAGCAGCTTGGTGACTAGCGGGTACTACAATGAGCAGTTCTTC

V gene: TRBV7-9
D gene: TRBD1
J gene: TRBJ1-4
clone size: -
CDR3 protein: CASSSDRGEKLFF
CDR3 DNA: TGTGCCAGCAGCTCGGACAGGGGCGAAAAACTGTTTTTT

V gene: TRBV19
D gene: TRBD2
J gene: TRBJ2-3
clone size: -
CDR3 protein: CASSSLAGEVNPDTQYF
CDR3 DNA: TGTGCCAGTAGTTCCCTAGCGGGAGAGGTTAACCCAGATACGCAGTATTTT

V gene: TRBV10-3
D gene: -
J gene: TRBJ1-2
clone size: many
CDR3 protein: CAISEFEDNYGYTF
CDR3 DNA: TGTGCCATCAGTGAGTTTGAAGATAACTATGGCTACACCTTC

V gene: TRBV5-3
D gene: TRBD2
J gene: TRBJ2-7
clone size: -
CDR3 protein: CARSLLGTSGAYEQYF
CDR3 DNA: TGTGCCAGAAGCTTGTTAGGGACTAGCGGCGCCTACGAGCAGTACTTC

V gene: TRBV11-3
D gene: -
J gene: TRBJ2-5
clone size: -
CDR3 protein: CASSLINFEETQYF
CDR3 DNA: TGTGCCAGCAGCTTAATAAACTTTGAAGAGACCCAGTACTTC

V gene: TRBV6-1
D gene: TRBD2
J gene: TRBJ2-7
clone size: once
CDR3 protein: CASSKAGGISYEQYF
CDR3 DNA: TGTGCCAGCAGTAAGGCGGGAGGGATCTCCTACGAGCAGTACTTC

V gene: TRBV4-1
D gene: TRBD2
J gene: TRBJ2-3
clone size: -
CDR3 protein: CASSGTSGSDTQYF
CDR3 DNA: TGCGCCAGCAGCGGGACTAGCGGATCAGATACGCAGTATTTT

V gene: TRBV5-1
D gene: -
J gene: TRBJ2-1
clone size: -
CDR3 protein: CASSLGGGLSSYNEQFF
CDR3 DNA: TGCGCCAGCAGCTTGGGGGGCGGGCTCAGCTCCTACAATGAGCAGTTCTTC

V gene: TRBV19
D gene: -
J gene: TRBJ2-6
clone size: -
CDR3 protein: CASSIGGLKPSANVLTF
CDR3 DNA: TGTGCCAGTAGTATAGGCGGCCTGAAACCCTCGGCCAACGTCCTGACTTTC

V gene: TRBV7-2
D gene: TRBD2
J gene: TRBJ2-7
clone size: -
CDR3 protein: CASSLASGRDEQYF
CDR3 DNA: TGTGCCAGCAGCTTAGCTAGCGGGAGAGATGAGCAGTACTTC

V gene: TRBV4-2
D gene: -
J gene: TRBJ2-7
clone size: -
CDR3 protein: CASSQVRPDEQYF
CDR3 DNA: TGTGCCAGCAGCCAAGTCCGGCCAGACGAGCAGTACTTC

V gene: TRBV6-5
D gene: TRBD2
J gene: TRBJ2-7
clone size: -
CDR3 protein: CASSYAGGSYEQYF
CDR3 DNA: TGTGCCAGCAGTTACGCGGGAGGCTCCTACGAGCAGTACTTC

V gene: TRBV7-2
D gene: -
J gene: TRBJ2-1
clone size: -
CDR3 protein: CASSLDWPRPPEQFF
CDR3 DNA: TGTGCCAGCAGCTTAGATTGGCCTAGACCACCTGAGCAGTTCTTC

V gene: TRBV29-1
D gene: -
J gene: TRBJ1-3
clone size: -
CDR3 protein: CSVAGGGRNTIYF
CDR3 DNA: TGCAGCGTAGCCGGGGGGGGTCGAAACACCATATATTTT

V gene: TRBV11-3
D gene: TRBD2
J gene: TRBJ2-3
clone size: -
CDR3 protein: CASSLGTSVTDTQYF
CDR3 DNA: TGTGCCAGCAGCTTAGGGACTAGCGTCACAGATACGCAGTATTTT

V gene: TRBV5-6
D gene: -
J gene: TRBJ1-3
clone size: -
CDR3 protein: CASSLEFSGNTIYF
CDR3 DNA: TGTGCCAGCAGCTTGGAGTTCTCTGGAAACACCATATATTTT

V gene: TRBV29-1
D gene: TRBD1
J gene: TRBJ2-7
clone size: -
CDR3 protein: CSVGGRGPSYEQYF
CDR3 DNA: TGCAGCGTTGGGGGAAGGGGGCCCTCCTACGAGCAGTACTTC

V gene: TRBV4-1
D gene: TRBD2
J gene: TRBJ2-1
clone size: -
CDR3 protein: CASSQDIRREGSRQFF
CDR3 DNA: TGCGCCAGCAGCCAAGATATCCGGCGGGAGGGCTCGAGGCAGTTCTTC

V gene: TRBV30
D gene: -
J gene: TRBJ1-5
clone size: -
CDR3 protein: CASRGSYNQPQHF
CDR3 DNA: TGTGCATCGAGAGGCAGCTACAATCAGCCCCAGCATTTT

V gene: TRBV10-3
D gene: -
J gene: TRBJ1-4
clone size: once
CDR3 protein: CAISGLHTGLREKLFF
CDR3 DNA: TGTGCCATCAGCGGGTTGCATACGGGACTGAGAGAAAAACTGTTTTTT

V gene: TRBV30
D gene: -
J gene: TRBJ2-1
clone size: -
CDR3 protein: CAWSKGEVFNEQFF
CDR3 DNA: TGTGCCTGGAGTAAGGGGGAGGTTTTCAATGAGCAGTTCTTC

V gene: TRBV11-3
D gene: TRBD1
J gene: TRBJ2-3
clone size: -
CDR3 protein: CASSFTGGIDTQYF
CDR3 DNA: TGTGCCAGCAGCTTCACAGGGGGTATAGATACGCAGTATTTT

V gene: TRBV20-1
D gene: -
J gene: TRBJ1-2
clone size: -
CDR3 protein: CSVYVNYGYTF
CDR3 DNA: TGCAGTGTTTACGTGAACTATGGCTACACCTTC

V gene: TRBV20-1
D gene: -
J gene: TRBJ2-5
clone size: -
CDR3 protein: CSAQKQETQYF
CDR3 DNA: TGCAGTGCCCAAAAACAAGAGACCCAGTACTTC

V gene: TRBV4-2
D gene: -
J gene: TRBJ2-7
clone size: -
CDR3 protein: CASSQAYFPMEQYF
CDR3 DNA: TGTGCCAGCAGCCAAGCCTACTTCCCCATGGAGCAGTACTTC

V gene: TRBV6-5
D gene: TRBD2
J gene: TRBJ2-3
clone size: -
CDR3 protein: CASSRLAGSTDTQYF
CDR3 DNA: TGTGCCAGCAGTCGCCTAGCGGGATCCACAGATACGCAGTATTTT

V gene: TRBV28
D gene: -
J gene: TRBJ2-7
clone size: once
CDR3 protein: CASSLNYEQYF
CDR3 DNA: TGTGCCAGCAGTTTAAACTACGAGCAGTACTTC